One and the same sample provided the 5 T cell receptor beta chains below, sequenced in a study of blood T cell repertoires in COVID-19. The repertoire was sequenced with immunoSEQ multiplex PCR; TCRdb's copy has only in-frame clones and lacks some. The sample lists over 75,000 clones, almost 90% seen once, with approximately 1.5% in the top ten. Sequencing was done on a sample of peripheral blood. The receptors were sampled from a human donor with active COVID-19. The donor label of this sample is uncertain.

This chain connects TRBV3-1 (or the pseudogene TRBV3-2) to TRBJ2-7, with a possible D match to TRBD2 (6 bases). Germline lookup yields CDR1 LGHDT and CDR2 YNNKEL (reference sequence). The CDR3 spans 15 residues. Trimming removed 6 bases from V and 0 bases from J, with 15 bases in between. The CDR3 protein is CASRRRGYDSYEQYF. The CDR3 DNA follows: TGTGCCAGCAGGCGGAGGGGATACGACTCCTACGAGCAGTACTTC.

The chain uses TRBV5-1 and TRBJ2-5, with TRBD1 matching over 11 bases. The CDR3 extends over 18 amino acids. The germline V gene has CDR1 SGHRS and CDR2 YFSETQ. Trimming cost V 0 bases and J 1 base; bases outside gene matches: 8. The CDR3 bases are TGCGCCAGCAGCTTGGCCGGGACAGGGGGTGGTGGCCAAGAGACCCAGTACTTC. Translating gives CASSLAGTGGGGQETQYF.

A single count supports this clone. Other DNA sequences within the sample encode an identical CDR3. This sequence joins TRBV5-1 and TRBJ1-2, with D possibly being TRBD1 (6 bases). The CDR3 spans 13 residues. V dropped 0 bases and J dropped 8 bases, with 11 bases sitting between them. CDR1 is SGHRS and CDR2 is YFSETQ in the germline V gene. Here the CDR3 DNA reads TGCGCCAGCAGCTTGGGAGGGGGAGACGGCTACACCTTC. Translation gives CASSLGGGDGYTF.

The chain combines TRBV7-9 with TRBJ1-2; D possibly corresponds to TRBD1 (6 bases). CDR1 and CDR2 from the germline V gene are SEHNR and FQNEAQ (reference sequence). The CDR3 has 16 amino acids. Trimming pared 1 base from V and 7 bases from J, leaving 19 bases between. For the CDR3, the DNA is TGTGCCAGCAGCTTAGACTTGGGGGCGGCTGGCGGTGGCTACACCTTC. Protein: CASSLDLGAAGGGYTF.

The V gene is TRBV21-1, the J gene TRBJ2-5; the DNA was not used to check the table's D call, TRBD2. TRBV21-1 is a known pseudogene. The CDR3 extends over 14 amino acids. The DNA for the CDR3 is TGTGCCAGCAGCCGCGGGCGGGGCTCCGAGACCCAGTACTTC. This translates into CASSRGRGSETQYF.